The source of this TCR beta chain is a study of T cell responses to AZD1222 COVID-19 vaccine. Study-wide background: Second-dose schedules of about 4 or about 12 weeks were combined.

This table comes from immunoSEQ multiplex PCR, and its TCRdb copy is limited to in-frame clones, with some not included. The sample records over 110,000 clones, 85% to 95% being singletons. Trimming removed 3 bases from V and 5 bases from J, with 8 bases in between. The CDR3 has 12 amino acids. Regarding this clone: Its target is not known.

Study-wide findings and caveats: When two AZD1222 doses had been given, Spike-specific TCR breadth and depth rose. The peak T cell response came first, and repertoires were sampled only after it.

The chain couples TRBV12-3 or TRBV12-4 to TRBJ2-7; possible D gene TRBD2, 6 bases. This receptor was taken from an adult in good health. The sample consisted of peripheral blood, taken on day 0 of AZD1222 vaccination. The CDR3 region is CASSLRGHEQYF. As DNA, the CDR3 is TGTGCCAGCAGTTTGCGGGGCCACGAGCAGTACTTC.